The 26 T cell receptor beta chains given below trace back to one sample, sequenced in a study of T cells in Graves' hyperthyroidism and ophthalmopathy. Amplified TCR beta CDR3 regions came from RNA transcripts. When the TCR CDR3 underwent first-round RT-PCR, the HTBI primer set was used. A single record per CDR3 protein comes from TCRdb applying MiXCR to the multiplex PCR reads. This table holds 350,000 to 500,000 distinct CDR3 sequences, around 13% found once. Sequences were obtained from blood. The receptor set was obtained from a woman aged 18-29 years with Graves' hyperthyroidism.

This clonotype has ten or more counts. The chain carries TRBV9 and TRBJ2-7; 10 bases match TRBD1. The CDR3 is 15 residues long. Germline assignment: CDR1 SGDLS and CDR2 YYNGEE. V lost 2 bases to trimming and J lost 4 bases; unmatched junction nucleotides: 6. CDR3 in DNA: TGTGCCAGCAGCGTCGGGACAGGGGTAGCGTACGAGCAGTACTTC. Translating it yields CASSVGTGVAYEQYF.

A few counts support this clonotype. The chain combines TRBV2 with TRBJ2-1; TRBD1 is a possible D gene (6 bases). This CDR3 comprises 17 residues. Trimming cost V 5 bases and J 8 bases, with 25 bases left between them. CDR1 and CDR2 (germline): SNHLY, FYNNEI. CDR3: CASSTKPTGPNIYEQFF. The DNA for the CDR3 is TGTGCCAGCAGTACCAAGCCGACAGGACCCAACATCTATGAGCAGTTCTTC. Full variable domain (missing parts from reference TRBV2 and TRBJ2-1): EPEVTQTPSHQVTQMGQEVILRCVPISNHLYFYWYRQILGQKVEFLVSFYNNEISEKSEIFDDQFSVERPDGSNFTLKIRSTKLEDSAMYFCASSTKPTGPNIYEQFFGPGTRLTVL.

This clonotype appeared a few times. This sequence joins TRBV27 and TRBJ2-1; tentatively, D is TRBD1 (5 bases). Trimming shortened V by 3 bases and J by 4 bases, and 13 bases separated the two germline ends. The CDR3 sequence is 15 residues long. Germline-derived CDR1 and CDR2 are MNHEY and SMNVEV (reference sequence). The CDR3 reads CASSLIGALYNEQFF. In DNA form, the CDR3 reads TGTGCCAGCAGTTTGATAGGGGCCCTGTACAATGAGCAGTTCTTC.

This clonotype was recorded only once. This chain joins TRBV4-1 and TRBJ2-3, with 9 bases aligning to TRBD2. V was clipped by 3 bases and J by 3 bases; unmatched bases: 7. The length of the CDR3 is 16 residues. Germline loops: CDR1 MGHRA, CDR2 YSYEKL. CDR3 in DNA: TGCGCCAGCAGCCACCTCCCAGCGGGAGGAACAGATACGCAGTATTTT. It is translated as CASSHLPAGGTDTQYF.

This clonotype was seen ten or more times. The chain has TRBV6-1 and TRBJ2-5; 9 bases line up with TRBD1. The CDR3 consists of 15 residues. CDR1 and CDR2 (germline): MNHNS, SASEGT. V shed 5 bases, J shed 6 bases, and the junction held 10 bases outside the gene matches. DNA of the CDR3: TGTGCCAGCAGTTACCCAACAGGGGGCGGGAAGACCCAGTACTTC. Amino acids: CASSYPTGGGKTQYF.

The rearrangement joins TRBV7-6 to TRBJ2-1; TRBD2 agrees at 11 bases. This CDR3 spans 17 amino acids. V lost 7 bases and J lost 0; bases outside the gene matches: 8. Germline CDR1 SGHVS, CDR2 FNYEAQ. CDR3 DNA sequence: TGTGCCAGCACCGGACTAGCGGGCGTTAGCTCCTACAATGAGCAGTTCTTC. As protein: CASTGLAGVSSYNEQFF. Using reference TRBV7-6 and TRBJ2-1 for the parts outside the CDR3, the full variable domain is GAGVSQSPRYKVTKRGQDVALRCDPISGHVSLYWYRQALGQGPEFLTYFNYEAQQDKSGLPNDRFSAERPEGSISTLTIQRTEQRDSAMYRCASTGLAGVSSYNEQFFGPGTRLTVL.

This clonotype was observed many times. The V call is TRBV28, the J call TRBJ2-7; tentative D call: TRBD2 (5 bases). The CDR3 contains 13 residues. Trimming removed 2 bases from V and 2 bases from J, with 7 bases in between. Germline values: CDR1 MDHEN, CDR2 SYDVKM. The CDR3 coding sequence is TGTGCCAGCAGTTTACGCGGGCCCTACGAGCAGTACTTC. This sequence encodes CASSLRGPYEQYF.

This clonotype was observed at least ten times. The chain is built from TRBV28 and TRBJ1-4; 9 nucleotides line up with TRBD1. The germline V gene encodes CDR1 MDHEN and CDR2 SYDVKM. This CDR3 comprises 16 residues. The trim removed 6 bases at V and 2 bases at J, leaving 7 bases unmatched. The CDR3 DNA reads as TGTGCCAGCAGGACTCAGGGGACAGGGACTAATGAAAAACTGTTTTTT. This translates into CASRTQGTGTNEKLFF.

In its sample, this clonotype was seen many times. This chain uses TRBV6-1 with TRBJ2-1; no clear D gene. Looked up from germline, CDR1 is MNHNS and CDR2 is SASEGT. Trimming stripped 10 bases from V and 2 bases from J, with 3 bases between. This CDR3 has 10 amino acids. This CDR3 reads CATPYNEQFF. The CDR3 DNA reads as TGTGCCACCCCCTACAATGAGCAGTTCTTC.

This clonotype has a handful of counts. The CDR3 DNA is TGTGCCAGTAGTATAGTTAGCGACGACCAAGAGACCCAGTACTTC. Its protein is CASSIVSDDQETQYF. This chain joins TRBV19 and TRBJ2-5; D is possibly TRBD2 (5 bases). V lost 1 base and J 0 bases, leaving 9 bases between the germline ends. The germline V gene encodes CDR1 LNHDA and CDR2 SQIVND (reference sequence). CDR3 length equals 15 residues. Variable domain in full (rest from reference TRBV19 and TRBJ2-5): DGGITQSPKYLFRKEGQNVTLSCEQNLNHDAMYWYRQDPGQGLRLIYYSQIVNDFQKGDIAEGYSVSREKKESFPLTVTSAQKNPTAFYLCASSIVSDDQETQYFGPGTRLLVL.

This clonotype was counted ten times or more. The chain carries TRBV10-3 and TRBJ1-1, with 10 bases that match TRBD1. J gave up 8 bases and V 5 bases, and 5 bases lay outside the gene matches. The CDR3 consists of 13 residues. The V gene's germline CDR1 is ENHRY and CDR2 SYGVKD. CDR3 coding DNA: TGTGCCATCAGTTCCGGGACAGGGGCCGAAGCTTTCTTT. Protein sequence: CAISSGTGAEAFF.

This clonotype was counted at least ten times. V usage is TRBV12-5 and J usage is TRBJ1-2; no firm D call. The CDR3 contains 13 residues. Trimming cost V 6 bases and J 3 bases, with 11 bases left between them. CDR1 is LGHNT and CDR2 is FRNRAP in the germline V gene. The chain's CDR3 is CASGPAPHYGYTF. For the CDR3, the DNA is TGTGCTAGTGGCCCAGCTCCGCACTATGGCTACACCTTC.

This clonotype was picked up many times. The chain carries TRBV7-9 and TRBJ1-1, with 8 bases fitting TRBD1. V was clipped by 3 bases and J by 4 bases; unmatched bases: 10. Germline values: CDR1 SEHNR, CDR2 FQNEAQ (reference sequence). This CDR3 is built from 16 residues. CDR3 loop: CASSFSTTGVGTEAFF. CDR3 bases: TGTGCCAGCAGCTTCTCTACGACAGGGGTTGGCACTGAAGCTTTCTTT.

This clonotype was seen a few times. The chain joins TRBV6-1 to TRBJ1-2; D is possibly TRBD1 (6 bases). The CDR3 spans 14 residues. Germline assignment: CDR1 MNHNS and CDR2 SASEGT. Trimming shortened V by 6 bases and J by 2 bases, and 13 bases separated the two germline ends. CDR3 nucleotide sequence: TGTGCCAGCAGAGACAGGACCTCAAACTATGGCTACACCTTC. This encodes CASRDRTSNYGYTF.

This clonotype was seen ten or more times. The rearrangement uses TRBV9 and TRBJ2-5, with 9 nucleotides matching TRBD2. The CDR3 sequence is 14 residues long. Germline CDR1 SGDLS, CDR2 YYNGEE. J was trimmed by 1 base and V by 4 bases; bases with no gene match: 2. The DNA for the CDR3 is TGTGCCAGCAGCCCTAGCGGGACCCAAGAGACCCAGTACTTC. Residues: CASSPSGTQETQYF.

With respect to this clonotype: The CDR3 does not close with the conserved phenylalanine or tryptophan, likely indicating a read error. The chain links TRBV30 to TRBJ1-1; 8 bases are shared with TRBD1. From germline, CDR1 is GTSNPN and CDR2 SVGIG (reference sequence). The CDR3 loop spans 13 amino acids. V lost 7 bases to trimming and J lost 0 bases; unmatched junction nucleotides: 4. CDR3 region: CASVGQVNTEAFS. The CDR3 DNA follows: TGTGCCTCTGTGGGACAGGTGAACACTGAAGCTTTCTCT.

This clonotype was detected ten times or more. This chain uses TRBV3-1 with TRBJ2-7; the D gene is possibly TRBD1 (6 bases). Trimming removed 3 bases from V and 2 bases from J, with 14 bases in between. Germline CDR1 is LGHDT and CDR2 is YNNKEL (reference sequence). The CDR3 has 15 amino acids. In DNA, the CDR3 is TGTGCCAGCAGCCATACTGACAGGACCGCCTACGAGCAGTACTTC. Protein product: CASSHTDRTAYEQYF.

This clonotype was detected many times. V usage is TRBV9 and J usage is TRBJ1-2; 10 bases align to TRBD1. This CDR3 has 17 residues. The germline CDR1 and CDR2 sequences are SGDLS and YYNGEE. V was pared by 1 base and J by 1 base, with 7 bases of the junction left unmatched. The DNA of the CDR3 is TGTGCCAGCAGCGTAAGGGACAGGGGATTCGGTAACTATGGCTACACCTTC. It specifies CASSVRDRGFGNYGYTF. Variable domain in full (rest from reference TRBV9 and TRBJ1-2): DSGVTQTPKHLITATGQRVTLRCSPRSGDLSVYWYQQSLDQGLQFLIQYYNGEERAKGNILERFSAQQFPDLHSELNLSSLELGDSALYFCASSVRDRGFGNYGYTFGSGTRLTVV.

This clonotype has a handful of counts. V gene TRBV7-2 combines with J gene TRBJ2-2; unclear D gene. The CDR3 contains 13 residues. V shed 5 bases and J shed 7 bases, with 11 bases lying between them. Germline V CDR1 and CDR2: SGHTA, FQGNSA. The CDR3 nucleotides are TGTGCCAGCAGCCCCCCTAAGGTCGGGGAGCTGTTTTTT. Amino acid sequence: CASSPPKVGELFF.

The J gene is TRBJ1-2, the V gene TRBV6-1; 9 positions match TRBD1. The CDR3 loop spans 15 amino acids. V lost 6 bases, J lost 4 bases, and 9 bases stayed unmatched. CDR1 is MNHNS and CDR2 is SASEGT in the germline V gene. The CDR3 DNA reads TGTGCCAGCAGCCCCCGACAGGGGGAGACCTATGGCTACACCTTC. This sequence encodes CASSPRQGETYGYTF.

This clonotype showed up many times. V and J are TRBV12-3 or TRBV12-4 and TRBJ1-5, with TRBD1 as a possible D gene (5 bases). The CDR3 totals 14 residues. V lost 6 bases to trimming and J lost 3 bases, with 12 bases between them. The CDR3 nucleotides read TGTGCCAGCAGCCTTCAGGGCCCCAATCAGCCCCAGCATTTT. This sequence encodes CASSLQGPNQPQHF.

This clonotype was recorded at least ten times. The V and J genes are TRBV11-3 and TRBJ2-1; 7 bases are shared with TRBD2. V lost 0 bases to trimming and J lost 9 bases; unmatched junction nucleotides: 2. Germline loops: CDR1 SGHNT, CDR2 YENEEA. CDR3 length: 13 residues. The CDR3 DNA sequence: TGTGCCAGCAGCTTAGATGGCGGGGGTGAGCAGTTCTTC. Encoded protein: CASSLDGGGEQFF.

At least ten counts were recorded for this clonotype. The CDR3 loop is CASSFHNQPQHF. The CDR3 bases are TGTGCCAGCAGTTTTCACAATCAGCCCCAGCATTTT. The V gene is TRBV12-3 or TRBV12-4, the J gene TRBJ1-5, with D uncertain. With 3 bases removed from V and 3 bases from J, the gap between germline ends came to 3 bases. The CDR3 sequence is 12 residues long.

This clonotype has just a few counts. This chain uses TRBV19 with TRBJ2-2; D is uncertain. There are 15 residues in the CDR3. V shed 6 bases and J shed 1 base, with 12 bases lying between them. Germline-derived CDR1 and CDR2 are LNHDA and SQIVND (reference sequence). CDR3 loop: CASRGRLENTGELFF. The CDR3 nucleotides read TGTGCCAGTAGAGGTAGGCTAGAGAACACCGGGGAGCTGTTTTTT.

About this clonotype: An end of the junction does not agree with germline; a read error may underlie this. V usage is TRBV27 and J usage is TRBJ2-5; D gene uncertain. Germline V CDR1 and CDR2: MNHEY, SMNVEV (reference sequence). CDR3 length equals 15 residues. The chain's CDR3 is CASSLTWASQGTQYF. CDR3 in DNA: TGTGCCAGCAGTTTAACGTGGGCTTCTCAAGGGACCCAGTACTTC.

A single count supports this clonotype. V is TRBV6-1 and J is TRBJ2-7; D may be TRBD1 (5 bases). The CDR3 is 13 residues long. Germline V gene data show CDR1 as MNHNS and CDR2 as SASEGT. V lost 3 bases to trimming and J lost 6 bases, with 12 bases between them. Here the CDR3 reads CASSDPGKAEQYF. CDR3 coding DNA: TGTGCCAGCAGTGATCCAGGGAAGGCCGAGCAGTACTTC.